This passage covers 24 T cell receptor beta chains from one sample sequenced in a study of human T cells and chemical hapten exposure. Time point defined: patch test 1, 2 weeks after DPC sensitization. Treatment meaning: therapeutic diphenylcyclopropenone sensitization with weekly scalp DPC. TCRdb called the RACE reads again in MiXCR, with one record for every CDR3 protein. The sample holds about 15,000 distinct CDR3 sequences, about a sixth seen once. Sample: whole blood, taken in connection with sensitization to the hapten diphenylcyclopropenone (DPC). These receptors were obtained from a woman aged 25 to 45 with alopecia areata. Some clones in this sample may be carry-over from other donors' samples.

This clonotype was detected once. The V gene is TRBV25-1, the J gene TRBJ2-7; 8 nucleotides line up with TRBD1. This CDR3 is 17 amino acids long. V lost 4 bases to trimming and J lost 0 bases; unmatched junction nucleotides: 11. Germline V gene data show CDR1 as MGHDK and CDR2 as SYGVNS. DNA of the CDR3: TGTGCCAGCAGTGCAAACCCGGGACAGGCGAGCTCCTACGAGCAGTACTTC. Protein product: CASSANPGQASSYEQYF.

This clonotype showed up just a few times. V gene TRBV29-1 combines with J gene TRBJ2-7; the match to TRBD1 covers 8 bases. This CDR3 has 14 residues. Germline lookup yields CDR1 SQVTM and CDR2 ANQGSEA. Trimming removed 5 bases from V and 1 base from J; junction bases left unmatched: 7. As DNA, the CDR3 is TGCAGCGTTAGTCCGGACAGGGTTTCCTACGAGCAGTACTTC. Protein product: CSVSPDRVSYEQYF.

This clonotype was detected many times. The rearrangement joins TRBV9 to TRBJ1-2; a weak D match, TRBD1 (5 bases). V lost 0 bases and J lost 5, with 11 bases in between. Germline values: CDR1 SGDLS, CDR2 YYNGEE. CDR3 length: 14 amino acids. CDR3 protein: CASSVAVQAYGYTF. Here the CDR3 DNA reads TGTGCCAGCAGCGTAGCTGTACAGGCTTATGGCTACACCTTC. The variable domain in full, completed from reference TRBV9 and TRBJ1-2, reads DSGVTQTPKHLITATGQRVTLRCSPRSGDLSVYWYQQSLDQGLQFLIQYYNGEERAKGNILERFSAQQFPDLHSELNLSSLELGDSALYFCASSVAVQAYGYTFGSGTRLTVV.

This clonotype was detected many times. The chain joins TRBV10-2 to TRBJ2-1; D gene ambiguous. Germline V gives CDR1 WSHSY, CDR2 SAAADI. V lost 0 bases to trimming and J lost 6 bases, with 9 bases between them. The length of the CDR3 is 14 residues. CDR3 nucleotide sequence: TGCGCCAGCAGTGAGTCGATTAGTAGCAATGAGCAGTTCTTC. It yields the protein CASSESISSNEQFF.

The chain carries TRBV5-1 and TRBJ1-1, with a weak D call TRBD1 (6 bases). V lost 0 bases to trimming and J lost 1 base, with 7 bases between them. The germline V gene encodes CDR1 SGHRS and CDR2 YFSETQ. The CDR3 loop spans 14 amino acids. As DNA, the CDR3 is TGCGCCAGCAGCTTGGTGGGGGCGAACACTGAAGCTTTCTTT. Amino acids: CASSLVGANTEAFF.

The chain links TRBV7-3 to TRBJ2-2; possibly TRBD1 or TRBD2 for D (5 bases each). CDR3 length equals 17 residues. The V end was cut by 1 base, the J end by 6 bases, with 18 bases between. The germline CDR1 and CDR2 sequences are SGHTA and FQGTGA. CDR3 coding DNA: TGTGCCAGCAGCTTAAATGGGGGAGTCTACGCAGCCGGGGAGCTGTTTTTT. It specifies CASSLNGGVYAAGELFF.

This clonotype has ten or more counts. The chain's CDR3 is CASSQSLQRTGELFF. CDR3 DNA: TGCGCCAGCAGTCAAAGCCTCCAAAGGACCGGGGAGCTGTTTTTT. The gene calls are TRBV5-1 and TRBJ2-2; D gene ambiguous. CDR3 length: 15 amino acids. V gave up 5 bases and J gave up 5 bases, with 16 bases separating them. CDR1 is SGHRS, CDR2 YFSETQ, per germline.

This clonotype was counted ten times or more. The CDR3 spells CASSRGTKTYEQYF. The DNA of the CDR3 is TGTGCCAGCAGCAGAGGGACAAAAACCTACGAGCAGTACTTC. The chain couples TRBV9 to TRBJ2-7; D is possibly TRBD1 (6 bases). V shed 4 bases and J shed 2 bases, with 13 bases lying between them. Looked up from germline, CDR1 is SGDLS and CDR2 is YYNGEE. This CDR3 has 14 amino acids.

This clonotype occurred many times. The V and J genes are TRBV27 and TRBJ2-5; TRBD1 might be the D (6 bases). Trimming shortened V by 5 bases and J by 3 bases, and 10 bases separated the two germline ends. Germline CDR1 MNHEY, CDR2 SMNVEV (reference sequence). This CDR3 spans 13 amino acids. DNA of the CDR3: TGTGCCAGCAGTCCGTGGACAGAAGAGACCCAGTACTTC. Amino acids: CASSPWTEETQYF.

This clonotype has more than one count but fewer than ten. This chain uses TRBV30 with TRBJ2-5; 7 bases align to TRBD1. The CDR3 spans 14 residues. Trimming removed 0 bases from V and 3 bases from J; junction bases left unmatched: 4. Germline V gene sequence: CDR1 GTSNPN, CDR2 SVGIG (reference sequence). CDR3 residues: CAWSVTGLKETQYF. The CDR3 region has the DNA TGTGCCTGGAGTGTGACAGGGTTGAAAGAGACCCAGTACTTC.

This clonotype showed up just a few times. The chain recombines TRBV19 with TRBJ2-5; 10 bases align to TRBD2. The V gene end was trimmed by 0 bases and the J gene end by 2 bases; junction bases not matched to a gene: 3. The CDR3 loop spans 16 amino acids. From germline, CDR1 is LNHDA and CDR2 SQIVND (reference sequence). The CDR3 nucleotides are TGTGCCAGTAGTATAGATCTGGGACTAGCGCAAGAGACCCAGTACTTC. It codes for CASSIDLGLAQETQYF.

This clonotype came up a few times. The CDR3 reads CASSLLGAINNEQFF. The CDR3 DNA is TGTGCCAGCAGTTTATTGGGGGCCATTAACAATGAGCAGTTCTTC. The chain combines TRBV28 with TRBJ2-1, with D possibly being TRBD1 (6 bases). This CDR3 has 15 amino acids. Germline lookup yields CDR1 MDHEN and CDR2 SYDVKM. Trimming removed 1 base at V and 5 bases at J, with 12 bases between. Together with reference TRBV28 and TRBJ2-1, the CDR3 gives the full variable domain: DVKVTQSSRYLVKRTGEKVFLECVQDMDHENMFWYRQDPGLGLRLIYFSYDVKMKEKGDIPEGYSVSREKKERFSLILESASTNQTSMYLCASSLLGAINNEQFFGPGTRLTVL.

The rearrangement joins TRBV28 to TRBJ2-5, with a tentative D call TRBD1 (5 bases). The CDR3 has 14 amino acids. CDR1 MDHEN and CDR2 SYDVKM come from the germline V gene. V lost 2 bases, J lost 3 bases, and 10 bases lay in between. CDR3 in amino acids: CASSLPGREETQYF. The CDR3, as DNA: TGTGCCAGCAGTTTACCCGGCAGGGAAGAGACCCAGTACTTC.

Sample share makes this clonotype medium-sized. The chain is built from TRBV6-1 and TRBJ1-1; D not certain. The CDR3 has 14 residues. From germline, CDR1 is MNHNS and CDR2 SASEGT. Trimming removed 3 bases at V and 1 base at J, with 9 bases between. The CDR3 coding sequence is TGTGCCAGCAGTGAGGTGCACAGGAACACTGAAGCTTTCTTT. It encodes CASSEVHRNTEAFF.

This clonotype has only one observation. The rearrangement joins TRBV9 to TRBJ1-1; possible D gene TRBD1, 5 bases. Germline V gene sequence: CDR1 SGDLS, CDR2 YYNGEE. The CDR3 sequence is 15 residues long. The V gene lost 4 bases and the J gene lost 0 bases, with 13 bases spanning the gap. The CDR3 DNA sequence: TGTGCCAGCAGCTTCATCAGGGACGTGAACACTGAAGCTTTCTTT. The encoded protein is CASSFIRDVNTEAFF.

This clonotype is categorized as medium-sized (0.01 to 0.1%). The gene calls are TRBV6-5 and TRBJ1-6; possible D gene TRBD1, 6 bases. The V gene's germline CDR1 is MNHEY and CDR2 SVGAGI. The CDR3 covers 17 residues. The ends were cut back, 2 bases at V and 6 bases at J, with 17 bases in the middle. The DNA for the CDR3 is TGTGCCAGCAGTTACATCTCTGGGGGCAGCCGTAATTCACCCCTCCACTTT. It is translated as CASSYISGGSRNSPLHF.

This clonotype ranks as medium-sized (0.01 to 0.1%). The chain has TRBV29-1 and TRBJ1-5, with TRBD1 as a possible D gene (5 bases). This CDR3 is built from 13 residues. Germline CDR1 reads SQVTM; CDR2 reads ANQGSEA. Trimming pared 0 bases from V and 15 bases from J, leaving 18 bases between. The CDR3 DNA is TGCAGCGTTGAAGAAGGATCTTTCGGGGACCGGCATTTT. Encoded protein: CSVEEGSFGDRHF.

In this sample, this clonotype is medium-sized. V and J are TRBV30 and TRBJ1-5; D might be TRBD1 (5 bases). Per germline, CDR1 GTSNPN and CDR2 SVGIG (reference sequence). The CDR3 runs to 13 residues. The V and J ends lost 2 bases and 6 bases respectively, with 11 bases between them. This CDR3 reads CAWSTAGTQPQHF. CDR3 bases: TGTGCCTGGAGTACGGCAGGGACTCAGCCCCAGCATTTT. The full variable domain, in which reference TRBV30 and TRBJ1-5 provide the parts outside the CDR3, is SQTIHQWPATLVQPVGSPLSLECTVEGTSNPNLYWYRQAAGRGLQLLFYSVGIGQISSEVPQNLSASRPQDRQFILSSKKLLLSDSGFYLCAWSTAGTQPQHFGDGTRLSIL.

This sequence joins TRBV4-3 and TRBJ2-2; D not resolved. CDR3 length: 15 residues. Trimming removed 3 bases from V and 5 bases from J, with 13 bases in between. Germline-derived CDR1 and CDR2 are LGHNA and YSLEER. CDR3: CASSQGSPRTGELFF. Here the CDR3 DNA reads TGCGCCAGCAGCCAGGGCTCTCCCCGAACCGGGGAGCTGTTTTTT.

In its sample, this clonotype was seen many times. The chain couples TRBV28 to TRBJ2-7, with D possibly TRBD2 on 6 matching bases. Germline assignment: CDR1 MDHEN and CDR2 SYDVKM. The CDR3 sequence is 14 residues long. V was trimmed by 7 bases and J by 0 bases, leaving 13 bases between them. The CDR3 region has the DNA TGTGCCAGCACAAATAGCGGAAGCTCCTACGAGCAGTACTTC. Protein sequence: CASTNSGSSYEQYF.

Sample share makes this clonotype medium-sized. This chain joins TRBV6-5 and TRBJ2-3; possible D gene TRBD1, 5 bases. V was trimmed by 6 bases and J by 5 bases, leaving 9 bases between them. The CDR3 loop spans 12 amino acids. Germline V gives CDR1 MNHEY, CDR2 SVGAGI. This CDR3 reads CASRSTGDTQYF. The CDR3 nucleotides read TGTGCCAGCAGGTCAACAGGAGATACGCAGTATTTT.

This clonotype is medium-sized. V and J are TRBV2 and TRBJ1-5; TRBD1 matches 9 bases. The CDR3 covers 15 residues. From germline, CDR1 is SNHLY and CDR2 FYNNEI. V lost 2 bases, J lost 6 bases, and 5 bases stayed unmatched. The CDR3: CASSEYRGLSQPQHF. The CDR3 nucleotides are TGTGCCAGCAGTGAATACAGGGGGCTTAGTCAGCCCCAGCATTTT.

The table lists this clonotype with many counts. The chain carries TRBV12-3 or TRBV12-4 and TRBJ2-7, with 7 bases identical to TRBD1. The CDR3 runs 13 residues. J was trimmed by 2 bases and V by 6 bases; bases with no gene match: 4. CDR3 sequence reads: CASRTGQPYEQYF. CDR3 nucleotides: TGTGCCAGCAGGACGGGACAGCCCTACGAGCAGTACTTC.

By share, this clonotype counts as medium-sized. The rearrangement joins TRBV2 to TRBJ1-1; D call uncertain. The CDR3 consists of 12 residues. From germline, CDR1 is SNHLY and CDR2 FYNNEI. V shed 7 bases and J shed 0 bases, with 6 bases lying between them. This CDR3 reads CASTDLNTEAFF. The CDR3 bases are TGTGCCAGCACTGACCTGAACACTGAAGCTTTCTTT.